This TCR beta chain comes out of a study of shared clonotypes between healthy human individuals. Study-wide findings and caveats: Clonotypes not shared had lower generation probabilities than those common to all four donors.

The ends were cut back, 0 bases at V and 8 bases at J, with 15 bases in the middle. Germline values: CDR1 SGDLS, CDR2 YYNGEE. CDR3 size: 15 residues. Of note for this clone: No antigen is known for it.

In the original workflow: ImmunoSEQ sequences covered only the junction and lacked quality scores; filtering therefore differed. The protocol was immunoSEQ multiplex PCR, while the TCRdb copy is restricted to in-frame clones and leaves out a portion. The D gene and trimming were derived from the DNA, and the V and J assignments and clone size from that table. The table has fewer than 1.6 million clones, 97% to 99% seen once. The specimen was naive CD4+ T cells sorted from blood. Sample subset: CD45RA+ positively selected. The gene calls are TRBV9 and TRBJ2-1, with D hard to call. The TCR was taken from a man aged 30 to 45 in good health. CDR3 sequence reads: CASSVVGGPTDEQFF. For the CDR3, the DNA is TGTGCCAGCAGCGTAGTAGGTGGGCCTACGGATGAGCAGTTCTTC.